This T cell receptor beta chain was sequenced for a study of PD-1 blockade in classical Hodgkin lymphoma. Study-level results: Lower baseline TCR diversity marked trial partial responders and progressors. Exclusion removed patients who began nivolumab under 1 year after ASCT. The study found that TCR diversity rose significantly by C4D1 in CD4+ but not CD8+ cells. Before treatment, TCR diversity in newly diagnosed patients was reportedly lower than in healthy donors.

TCRdb keeps only in-frame clones here, not all; method: immunoSEQ multiplex PCR. The profile shows about 97,000 clones, roughly 84% of them singletons. Comments on this clone: Its specificity is not known.

Between the trimmed V and J ends, which lost 1 base and 5 bases, there was a span of 12 bases. CDR1 is SGHRS and CDR2 is YFSETQ in the germline V gene. The CDR3 length is 15 residues. Every patient relapsed after autologous stem cell transplantation, and brentuximab vedotin exposure varied. This TCR came from a human donor with classical Hodgkin lymphoma. The specimen was peripheral blood mononuclear cells (PBMCs), collected at baseline. The chain joins TRBV5-1 to TRBJ2-2; maybe TRBD2 (5 bases). The CDR3 DNA sequence: TGCGCCAGCAGCTTGCAGCTAGCTGTTACCGGGGAGCTGTTTTTT. Translation: CASSLQLAVTGELFF.